This T cell receptor beta chain originates from a study of blood T cell repertoires in COVID-19. V lost 7 bases to trimming and J lost 5 bases; unmatched junction nucleotides: 6. Germline V lookup: CDR1 SNHLY, CDR2 FYNNEI. The CDR3 contains 13 residues. The data were produced by immunoSEQ multiplex PCR, yet TCRdb's version contains in-frame clones alone and is incomplete. The sample gives 300,000 to 400,000 clones, under 90% of which show up once; approximately 4.7% is in the top ten. The V and J genes are TRBV2 and TRBJ2-3; 7 bases line up with TRBD2. The source of this sequence is a man aged 55 to 69 who had recovered from COVID-19. Source material: PBMCs or T cells enriched from blood (not recorded which). CDR3 DNA: TGTGCCAGCAAGAGACTAGCAGGAGATACGCAGTATTTT. Amino acids: CASKRLAGDTQYF.